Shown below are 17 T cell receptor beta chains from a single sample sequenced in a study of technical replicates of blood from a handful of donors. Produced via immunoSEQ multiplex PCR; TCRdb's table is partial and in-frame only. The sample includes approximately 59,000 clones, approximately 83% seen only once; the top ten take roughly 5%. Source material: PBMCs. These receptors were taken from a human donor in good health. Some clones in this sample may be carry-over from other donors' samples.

CDR3 in amino acids: CARGGSSTDTQYF. The CDR3 nucleotides are TGTGCCCGTGGCGGGAGTAGCACAGATACGCAGTATTTT. V is TRBV30 and J is TRBJ2-3; 7 bases map to TRBD2. Germline lookup yields CDR1 GTSNPN and CDR2 SVGIG (reference sequence). V was clipped by 8 bases and J by 0 bases; unmatched bases: 5. CDR3 length: 13 residues.

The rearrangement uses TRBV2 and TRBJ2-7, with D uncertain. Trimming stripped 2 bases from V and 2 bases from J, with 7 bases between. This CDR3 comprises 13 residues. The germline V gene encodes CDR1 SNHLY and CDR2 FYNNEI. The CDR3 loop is CASSESRTYEQYF. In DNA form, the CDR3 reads TGTGCCAGCAGTGAAAGCCGAACCTACGAGCAGTACTTC.

CDR3 sequence reads: CASSLGTTGYEQFF. In nucleotides, the CDR3 is TGTGCCAGCAGCTTGGGGACTACGGGTTATGAGCAGTTCTTC. The J gene is TRBJ2-1, the V gene TRBV5-6, with D tentatively TRBD2 (6 bases). The length of the CDR3 is 14 residues. V lost 0 bases and J 8 bases, leaving 12 bases between the germline ends. Germline loops: CDR1 SGHDT, CDR2 YYEEEE. The variable domain in full, with the rest retrieved from reference TRBV5-6 and TRBJ2-1, is DAGVTQSPTHLIKTRGQQVTLRCSPKSGHDTVSWYQQALGQGPQFIFQYYEEEERQRGNFPDRFSGHQFPNYSSELNVNALLLGDSALYLCASSLGTTGYEQFFGPGTRLTVL.

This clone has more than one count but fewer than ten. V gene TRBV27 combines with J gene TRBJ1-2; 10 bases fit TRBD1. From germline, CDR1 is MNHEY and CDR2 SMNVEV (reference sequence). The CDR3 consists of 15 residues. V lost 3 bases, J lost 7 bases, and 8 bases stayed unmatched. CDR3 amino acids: CASSFGQGVYRGYTF. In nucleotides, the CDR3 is TGTGCCAGCAGTTTCGGACAGGGGGTATATCGTGGCTACACCTTC.

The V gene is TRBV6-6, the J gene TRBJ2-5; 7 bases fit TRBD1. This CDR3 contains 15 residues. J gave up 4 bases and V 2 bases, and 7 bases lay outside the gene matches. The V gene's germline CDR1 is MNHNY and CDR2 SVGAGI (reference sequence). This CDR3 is CASSYQTGNRETQYF. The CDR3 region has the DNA TGTGCCAGCAGTTACCAGACAGGGAATCGAGAGACCCAGTACTTC.

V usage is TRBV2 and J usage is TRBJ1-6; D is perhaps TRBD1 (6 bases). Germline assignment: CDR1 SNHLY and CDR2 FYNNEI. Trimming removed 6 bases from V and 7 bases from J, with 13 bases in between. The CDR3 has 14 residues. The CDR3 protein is CASRTDRGNSPLHF. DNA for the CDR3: TGTGCCAGCAGGACGGACAGAGGGAATTCACCCCTCCACTTT. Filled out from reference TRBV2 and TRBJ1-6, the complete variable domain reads EPEVTQTPSHQVTQMGQEVILRCVPISNHLYFYWYRQILGQKVEFLVSFYNNEISEKSEIFDDQFSVERPDGSNFTLKIRSTKLEDSAMYFCASRTDRGNSPLHFGNGTRLTVT.

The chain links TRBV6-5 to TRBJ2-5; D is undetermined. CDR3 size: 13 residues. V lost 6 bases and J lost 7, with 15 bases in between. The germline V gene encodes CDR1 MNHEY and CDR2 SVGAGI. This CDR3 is CASSPPPFGTQYF. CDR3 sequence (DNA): TGTGCCAGCAGCCCACCCCCCTTCGGGACCCAGTACTTC.

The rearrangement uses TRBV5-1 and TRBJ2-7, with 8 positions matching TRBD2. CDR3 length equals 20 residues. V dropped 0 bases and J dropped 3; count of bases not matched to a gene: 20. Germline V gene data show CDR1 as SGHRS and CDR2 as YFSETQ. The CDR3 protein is CASSLAPWQREFVGIYEQYF. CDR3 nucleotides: TGCGCCAGCAGCTTGGCGCCCTGGCAGCGGGAGTTTGTTGGTATCTACGAGCAGTACTTC.

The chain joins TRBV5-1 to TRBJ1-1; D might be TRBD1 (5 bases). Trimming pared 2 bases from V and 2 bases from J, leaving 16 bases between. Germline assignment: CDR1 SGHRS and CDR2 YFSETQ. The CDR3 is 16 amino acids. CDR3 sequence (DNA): TGCGCCAGCAGCTTTGTCTCAGGGTCGTTTAACACTGAAGCTTTCTTT. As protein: CASSFVSGSFNTEAFF.

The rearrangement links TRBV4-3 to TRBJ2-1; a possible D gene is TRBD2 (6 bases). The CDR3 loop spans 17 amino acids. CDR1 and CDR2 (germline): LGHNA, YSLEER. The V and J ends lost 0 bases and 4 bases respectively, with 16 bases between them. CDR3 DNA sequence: TGCGCCAGCAGCCAAGATCGGATGGGCGGGGCTTACAATGAGCAGTTCTTC. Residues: CASSQDRMGGAYNEQFF.

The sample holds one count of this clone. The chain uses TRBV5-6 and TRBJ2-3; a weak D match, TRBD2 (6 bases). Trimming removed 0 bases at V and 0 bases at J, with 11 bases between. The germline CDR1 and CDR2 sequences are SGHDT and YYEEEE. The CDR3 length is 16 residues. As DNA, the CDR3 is TGTGCCAGCAGCTTGGCCACACTAGCAAGCACAGATACGCAGTATTTT. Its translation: CASSLATLASTDTQYF.

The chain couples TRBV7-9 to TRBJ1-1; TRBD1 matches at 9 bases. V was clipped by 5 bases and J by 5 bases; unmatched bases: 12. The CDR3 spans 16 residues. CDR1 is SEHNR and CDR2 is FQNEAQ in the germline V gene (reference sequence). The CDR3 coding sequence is TGTGCCAGCAGCCCTGGGACAGGGACGTACGATACTGAAGCTTTCTTT. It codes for CASSPGTGTYDTEAFF.

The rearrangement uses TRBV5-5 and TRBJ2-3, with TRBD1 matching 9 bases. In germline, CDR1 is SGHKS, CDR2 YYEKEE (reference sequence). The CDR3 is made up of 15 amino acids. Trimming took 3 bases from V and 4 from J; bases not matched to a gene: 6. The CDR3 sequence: CASSSKQGAADTQYF. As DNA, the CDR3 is TGTGCCAGCAGCTCGAAACAGGGGGCGGCAGATACGCAGTATTTT.

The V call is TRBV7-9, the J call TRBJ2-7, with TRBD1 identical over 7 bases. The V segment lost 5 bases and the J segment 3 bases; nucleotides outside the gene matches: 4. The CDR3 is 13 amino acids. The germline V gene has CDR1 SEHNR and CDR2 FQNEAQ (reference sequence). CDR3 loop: CASSVPGGYEQYF. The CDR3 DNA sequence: TGTGCCAGCAGCGTTCCAGGGGGCTACGAGCAGTACTTC.

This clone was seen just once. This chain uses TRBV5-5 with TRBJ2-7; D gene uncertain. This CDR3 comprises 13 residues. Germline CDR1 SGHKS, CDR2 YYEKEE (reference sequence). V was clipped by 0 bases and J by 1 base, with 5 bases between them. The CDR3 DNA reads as TGTGCCAGCAGCTTGGGCAGATCCTACGAGCAGTACTTC. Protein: CASSLGRSYEQYF. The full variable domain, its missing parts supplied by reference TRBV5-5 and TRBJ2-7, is DAGVTQSPTHLIKTRGQQVTLRCSPISGHKSVSWYQQVLGQGPQFIFQYYEKEERGRGNFPDRFSARQFPNYSSELNVNALLLGDSALYLCASSLGRSYEQYFGPGTRLTVT.

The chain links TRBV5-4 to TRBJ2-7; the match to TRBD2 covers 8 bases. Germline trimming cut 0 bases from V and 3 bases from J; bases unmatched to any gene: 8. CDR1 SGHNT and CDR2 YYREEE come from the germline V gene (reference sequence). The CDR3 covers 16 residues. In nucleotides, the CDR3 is TGTGCCAGCAGCTTGGTTGGGTGGACTAGCAGCTACGAGCAGTACTTC. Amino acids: CASSLVGWTSSYEQYF.

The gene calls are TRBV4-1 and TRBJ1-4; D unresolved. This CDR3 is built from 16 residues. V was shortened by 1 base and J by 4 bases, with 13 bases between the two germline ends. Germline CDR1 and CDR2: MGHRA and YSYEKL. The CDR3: CASSQVGGNVNEKLFF. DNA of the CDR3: TGCGCCAGCAGCCAAGTAGGAGGGAACGTTAATGAAAAACTGTTTTTT.